Presented here are 20 T cell receptor beta chains from one specimen sequenced in a study of T cell repertoires in cytomegalovirus infection. TCRdb redid the calling of the reads with MiXCR, one entry per CDR3 protein. Here the sample spans fewer than 650,000 distinct CDR3 sequences, roughly 43% being singletons. No antigen is known for these receptors. This sample comprised cultured PBMCs, obtained from culture after CMV antigen stimulation. The receptors stem from a human donor in good health (CMV status not recorded). Some clones in this sample may be carry-over from other donors' samples.

This clonotype was seen many times. The rearrangement links TRBV12-3 or TRBV12-4 to TRBJ1-5; the D is unclear. The CDR3 is 14 residues long. V dropped 4 bases and J dropped 1 base, with 8 bases sitting between them. As DNA, the CDR3 is TGTGCCAGCAGTTATGCCGGGAGCAATCAGCCCCAGCATTTT. It specifies CASSYAGSNQPQHF.

V and J are TRBV6-6 and TRBJ1-4, with D maybe TRBD1 (5 bases). The CDR3 is 13 amino acids. Trimming removed 4 bases from V and 9 bases from J, with 12 bases in between. Germline CDR1 and CDR2: MNHNY and SVGAGI (reference sequence). The CDR3 DNA reads TGTGCCAGCAGTTCCGGGGGGGATAAAAAACTGTTTTTT. It codes for CASSSGGDKKLFF.

This chain connects TRBV28 to TRBJ2-7; D is tentatively TRBD1 or TRBD2 (5 bases each). This CDR3 comprises 12 residues. The V end lost 11 bases, the J end lost 4 bases, and 15 bases lay between the germline ends. Per the germline V gene, CDR1 is MDHEN and CDR2 is SYDVKM. The CDR3 DNA reads TGTGCCGCCAGGGACCGAGCATACGAGCAGTACTTC. Encoded protein: CAARDRAYEQYF.

This clonotype was observed a few times. This sequence joins TRBV7-2 and TRBJ2-3; D perhaps matches TRBD1 (6 bases). CDR3 length: 13 residues. The germline V gene encodes CDR1 SGHTA and CDR2 FQGNSA. V lost 3 bases and J lost 7, with 11 bases in between. CDR3: CASSFAQGNTQYF. CDR3 coding DNA: TGTGCCAGCAGCTTTGCCCAGGGGAATACGCAGTATTTT.

This clonotype turned up a few times. V and J are TRBV6-1 and TRBJ2-3; 8 positions agree with TRBD1. V lost 5 bases, J lost 4 bases, and 11 bases stayed unmatched. The V gene's germline CDR1 is MNHNS and CDR2 SASEGT. The CDR3 loop spans 16 amino acids. The CDR3, as DNA: TGTGCCAGCAGTACCCGGACAGGGATGGAAGCAGATACGCAGTATTTT. Translation gives CASSTRTGMEADTQYF.

This clonotype has only a few counts. The chain has TRBV4-1 and TRBJ2-1; D gene ambiguous. Trimming pared 0 bases from V and 2 bases from J, leaving 20 bases between. Germline loops: CDR1 MGHRA, CDR2 YSYEKL. There are 19 residues in the CDR3. The CDR3, as DNA: TGCGCCAGCAGCCAAGACCCTCGAGGACCGGAAGTACCCTACAATGAGCAGTTCTTC. Translated, it gives CASSQDPRGPEVPYNEQFF.

This chain joins TRBV7-2 and TRBJ2-5, with 9 nucleotides matching TRBD1. The germline CDR1 and CDR2 sequences are SGHTA and FQGNSA. V was pared by 5 bases and J by 5 bases, with 6 bases of the junction left unmatched. The CDR3 runs 14 residues. The CDR3 coding sequence is TGTGCCAGCAGCGCGGGACAGGGAACGGAGACCCAGTACTTC. Amino acid sequence: CASSAGQGTETQYF.

V is TRBV7-6 and J is TRBJ2-1, with a tentative D call TRBD1 (6 bases). The germline V gene has CDR1 SGHVS and CDR2 FNYEAQ. V lost 6 bases to trimming and J lost 5 bases, with 20 bases between them. The CDR3 totals 16 residues. CDR3 region: CASSPIQGGLNNEQFF. The CDR3 DNA follows: TGTGCCAGCAGTCCTATCCAAGGGGGTCTGAACAATGAGCAGTTCTTC.

The chain uses TRBV27 and TRBJ2-1, with TRBD2 matching 7 bases. The CDR3 length is 14 residues. The germline gives CDR1 MNHEY, CDR2 SMNVEV (reference sequence). V lost 3 bases and J lost 8; bases outside the gene matches: 7. This CDR3 reads CASSFFRGSYEQFF. CDR3 nucleotide sequence: TGTGCCAGCAGTTTTTTCCGCGGGAGCTATGAGCAGTTCTTC.

The rearrangement uses TRBV5-4 and TRBJ2-2, with 7 nucleotides matching TRBD1. The CDR3 is 16 residues long. V shed 3 bases and J 2 bases; nucleotides not matched to a gene: 7. Germline assignment: CDR1 SGHNT and CDR2 YYREEE (reference sequence). CDR3 nucleotide sequence: TGTGCCAGCAGCTCAGGGACAGAATTAAACACCGGGGAGCTGTTTTTT. Translated, it gives CASSSGTELNTGELFF. Supplemented by reference TRBV5-4 and TRBJ2-2, the full variable domain reads ETGVTQSPTHLIKTRGQQVTLRCSSQSGHNTVSWYQQALGQGPQFIFQYYREEENGRGNFPPRFSGLQFPNYSSELNVNALELDDSALYLCASSSGTELNTGELFFGEGSRLTVL.

This clonotype was counted between two and nine times. The chain couples TRBV12-3 or TRBV12-4 to TRBJ1-2; no reliable D call. This CDR3 has 13 residues. Between the trimmed V and J ends, which lost 3 bases and 4 bases, there was a span of 9 bases. The CDR3 DNA sequence: TGTGCCAGCAGTTTTCGTGGTTCCTATGGCTACACCTTC. It specifies CASSFRGSYGYTF.

V usage is TRBV7-8 and J usage is TRBJ2-5; possibly TRBD1 for D (6 bases). Trimming cost V 6 bases and J 5 bases, with 19 bases left between them. Germline V lookup: CDR1 SGHVS, CDR2 FQNEAQ. There are 15 residues in the CDR3. The CDR3 is CASSYHREFGETQYF. In DNA form, the CDR3 reads TGTGCCAGCAGTTACCACAGGGAATTTGGGGAGACCCAGTACTTC.

The V and J genes are TRBV20-1 and TRBJ2-5, with D possibly being TRBD2 (6 bases). CDR3 length: 14 residues. Trimming took 0 bases from V and 5 from J, leaving 13 bases between them. The V gene's germline CDR1 is DFQATT and CDR2 SNEGSKA (reference sequence). The DNA of the CDR3 is TGCAGTGCTAGAGATGACGGGGGATGGGAGACCCAGTACTTC. Translating it yields CSARDDGGWETQYF.

This clonotype occurred many times. J is TRBJ2-7 and V is TRBV7-8; possibly TRBD1 for D (5 bases). Germline V gives CDR1 SGHVS, CDR2 FQNEAQ. V was clipped by 2 bases and J by 2 bases, with 13 bases between them. This CDR3 comprises 15 residues. The CDR3 is CASSLRGRATYEQYF. The CDR3 DNA reads as TGTGCCAGCAGCTTACGTGGCAGGGCGACCTACGAGCAGTACTTC.

The chain is built from TRBV5-4 and TRBJ2-7; the D is unclear. This CDR3 is built from 13 residues. Looked up from germline, CDR1 is SGHNT and CDR2 is YYREEE (reference sequence). The CDR3 region has the DNA TGTGTAACCCAGAGGAGAGAGTCCTACGAGCAGTACTTC. Its protein product is CVTQRRESYEQYF. The whole variable domain, remainder taken from reference TRBV5-4 and TRBJ2-7, is ETGVTQSPTHLIKTRGQQVTLRCSSQSGHNTVSWYQQALGQGPQFIFQYYREEENGRGNFPPRFSGLQFPNYSSELNVNALELDDSALYLCVTQRRESYEQYFGPGTRLTVT.

This chain uses TRBV24-1 with TRBJ2-3, with 8 bases that match TRBD2. CDR1 and CDR2 from the germline V gene are KGHDR and SFDVKD. V gave up 0 bases and J gave up 0 bases; unmatched junction bases: 1. The CDR3 extends over 16 amino acids. The CDR3 DNA is TGTGCCACCAGTGATTTGGTAGCGGGGAGCACAGATACGCAGTATTTT. This encodes CATSDLVAGSTDTQYF.

This sequence joins TRBV20-1 and TRBJ1-2; TRBD1 agrees at 7 bases. Trimming took 0 bases from V and 4 from J; bases not matched to a gene: 5. The CDR3 runs 14 residues. Germline CDR1 reads DFQATT; CDR2 reads SNEGSKA (reference sequence). The CDR3 sequence: CSARDPAGGYGYTF. The CDR3 nucleotides read TGCAGTGCTAGAGACCCAGCAGGGGGCTATGGCTACACCTTC.

This chain links TRBV7-9 with TRBJ2-2; D is undetermined. The V gene's germline CDR1 is SEHNR and CDR2 FQNEAQ (reference sequence). The ends were cut back, 1 base at V and 5 bases at J, with 5 bases in the middle. The CDR3 has 13 amino acids. The CDR3 DNA is TGTGCCAGCAGCTTAGATTGGACCGGGGAGCTGTTTTTT. Protein sequence: CASSLDWTGELFF.

This clonotype came up a few times. J is TRBJ2-3 and V is TRBV5-5; TRBD2 is a possible D gene (5 bases). The CDR3 covers 14 residues. Germline-derived CDR1 and CDR2 are SGHKS and YYEKEE (reference sequence). V was clipped by 0 bases and J by 5 bases, with 10 bases between them. In nucleotides, the CDR3 is TGTGCCAGCAGCTTGGGTGCGGGTCGAGATACGCAGTATTTT. Translated, it gives CASSLGAGRDTQYF.

V gene TRBV5-1 combines with J gene TRBJ1-6; a possible D gene is TRBD1 (6 bases). The CDR3 totals 15 residues. Germline CDR1 SGHRS, CDR2 YFSETQ. The V gene lost 4 bases and the J gene lost 10 bases, with 18 bases spanning the gap. The CDR3 DNA sequence: TGCGCCAGCAGCCCAGAGACAGGCTCCATATCACCCCTCCACTTT. As protein: CASSPETGSISPLHF.